This TCR beta chain is drawn from a study of blood T cell repertoires in COVID-19. Study-level background: COVID-19 samples, acute and convalescent, were from the United States, Italy and Spain. Sample material is recorded as cDNA or gDNA derived from T cells, B-cell-depleted T cells, or PBMCs.

Clones were read by immunoSEQ multiplex PCR, and TCRdb kept only the in-frame ones, dropping some. Here the sample spans approximately 120,000 clones, roughly 86% being singletons. The trim removed 2 bases at V and 8 bases at J, leaving 8 bases unmatched. The CDR3 length is 16 residues. Germline loops: CDR1 GTSNPN, CDR2 SVGIG (reference sequence). The sequence came from a human donor in a cohort sampled during active COVID-19. Sequencing was carried out using peripheral blood. The V and J genes are TRBV30 and TRBJ2-1, with 14 nucleotides matching TRBD2. This CDR3 reads CAWSRGLAGVMDEQFF. Written as DNA, the CDR3 is TGTGCCTGGAGTAGGGGACTAGCGGGAGTAATGGATGAGCAGTTCTTC.